The 21 T cell receptor beta chains presented below share a single source sample, sequenced in a study of blood T cell repertoires in COVID-19. TCRdb keeps only in-frame clones here, not all; method: immunoSEQ multiplex PCR. The sample shows around 270,000 clones, approximately 92% of them seen only once. The material sequenced was peripheral blood. Receptors originate from a person aged 18 to 29 with COVID-19, enrolled during active disease.

The rearrangement uses TRBV27 and TRBJ2-3; the D gene is possibly TRBD2 (6 bases). CDR1 and CDR2 (germline): MNHEY, SMNVEV (reference sequence). V dropped 2 bases and J dropped 11 bases, with 20 bases sitting between them. The CDR3 spans 15 residues. The CDR3 here is CASSLGPKTGDGQYF. The CDR3 DNA reads TGTGCCAGCAGTTTAGGTCCGAAAACGGGGGATGGGCAGTATTTT.

This chain links TRBV4-1 with TRBJ2-3; D is possibly TRBD2 (5 bases). The CDR3 consists of 13 residues. Germline V lookup: CDR1 MGHRA, CDR2 YSYEKL. Trimming removed 3 bases at V and 1 base at J, with 5 bases between. The CDR3 spells CASSHSGTDTQYF. The CDR3 bases are TGCGCCAGCAGCCATAGCGGCACAGATACGCAGTATTTT.

In the case of this clone: The sample contains more than one DNA sequence encoding this CDR3. The rearrangement uses TRBV7-9 and TRBJ2-3; a possible D gene is TRBD1 (6 bases). V shed 5 bases and J shed 3 bases, with 9 bases lying between them. CDR3 length: 13 residues. Per the germline V gene, CDR1 is SEHNR and CDR2 is FQNEAQ (reference sequence). CDR3 DNA: TGTGCCAGCAGCCTAACAGGGACAGATACGCAGTATTTT. Amino acid sequence: CASSLTGTDTQYF.

The CDR3 nucleotides are TGTGCCAGTAGTGCTCGAACAGGGGAAGGGGAGACCCAGTACTTC. This gives the protein CASSARTGEGETQYF. This chain uses TRBV19 with TRBJ2-5, with 7 bases identical to TRBD1. This CDR3 has 15 residues. Looked up from germline, CDR1 is LNHDA and CDR2 is SQIVND (reference sequence). V lost 5 bases, J lost 5 bases, and 11 bases stayed unmatched.

The chain has TRBV19 and TRBJ1-2, with D perhaps TRBD1 (6 bases). The germline gives CDR1 LNHDA, CDR2 SQIVND (reference sequence). The V end was cut by 3 bases, the J end by 8 bases, with 16 bases between. The CDR3 spans 14 residues. CDR3 protein: CASSIPQGAGGYTF. CDR3 sequence (DNA): TGTGCCAGTAGTATCCCACAGGGAGCCGGCGGCTACACCTTC.

J is TRBJ2-5 and V is TRBV27, with 8 bases fitting TRBD1. The CDR3 loop spans 15 amino acids. Per the germline V gene, CDR1 is MNHEY and CDR2 is SMNVEV (reference sequence). J gave up 4 bases and V 3 bases, and 7 bases lay outside the gene matches. The CDR3 DNA is TGTGCCAGCAGTTTTTCAGGGGGCCTGGGAGAGACCCAGTACTTC. It translates to CASSFSGGLGETQYF.

The chain recombines TRBV6-2 or TRBV6-3 with TRBJ2-1; 7 nucleotides align to TRBD2. CDR1 and CDR2 from the germline V gene are MNHEY and SVGEGT. With V trimmed by 4 bases and J by 6 bases, 12 bases remained unmatched. The CDR3 extends over 16 amino acids. This CDR3 reads CASSLRESLYRNEQFF. CDR3 nucleotides: TGTGCCAGCAGTTTGCGGGAGAGCTTATATCGCAATGAGCAGTTCTTC.

The chain employs TRBV25-1 and TRBJ2-3, with D unclear. Trimming stripped 3 bases from V and 2 bases from J, with 9 bases between. Looked up from germline, CDR1 is MGHDK and CDR2 is SYGVNS. The CDR3 loop spans 14 amino acids. The CDR3 DNA reads TGTGCCAGCAGTGATTCGGTGCCCACAGATACGCAGTATTTT. Its protein is CASSDSVPTDTQYF.

This clone was recorded once. The genes are TRBV28 and TRBJ1-1, with 7 positions matching TRBD1. The trim removed 4 bases at V and 6 bases at J, leaving 11 bases unmatched. CDR3 length equals 15 residues. CDR1 and CDR2 from the germline V gene are MDHEN and SYDVKM. CDR3 protein: CASSSSDRDLAEAFF. Written as DNA, the CDR3 is TGTGCCAGCAGTTCCTCAGACAGGGATCTTGCTGAAGCTTTCTTT.

V and J are TRBV7-2 and TRBJ2-4; possible D gene TRBD1, 5 bases. There are 16 residues in the CDR3. V was cut by 1 base and J by 1 base, with 11 bases left in between. CDR1 is SGHTA and CDR2 is FQGNSA in the germline V gene. This CDR3 is CASSLVWGAAKNIQYF. The CDR3, as DNA: TGTGCCAGCAGCTTAGTTTGGGGCGCGGCCAAAAACATTCAGTACTTC.

This clone has just one count. The chain employs TRBV24-1 and TRBJ2-1; 10 bases are shared with TRBD1. With 10 bases clipped from V and 4 bases from J, the junction kept 6 bases outside the gene matches. The CDR3 length is 14 residues. Germline-derived CDR1 and CDR2 are KGHDR and SFDVKD. Here the CDR3 reads CATGTGVGYNEQFF. For the CDR3, the DNA is TGTGCCACAGGGACAGGGGTTGGATACAATGAGCAGTTCTTC.

The chain employs TRBV2 and TRBJ1-5; D possibly corresponds to TRBD1 (5 bases). With 6 bases removed from V and 6 bases from J, the gap between germline ends came to 15 bases. The CDR3 has 14 residues. Germline V lookup: CDR1 SNHLY, CDR2 FYNNEI. For the CDR3, the DNA is TGTGCCAGCAGCATATTCAGGGTTGGTCAGCCCCAGCATTTT. This gives the protein CASSIFRVGQPQHF.

This rearrangement joins TRBV12-3 or TRBV12-4 to TRBJ2-1; D may be TRBD2 (5 bases). This CDR3 is built from 11 residues. Between the trimmed V and J ends, which lost 5 bases and 11 bases, there was a span of 10 bases. DNA of the CDR3: TGTGCCAGCAGTCCGGGATCCCAGCAGTTCTTC. Its translation is CASSPGSQQFF.

This clone appeared once. V gene TRBV5-1 combines with J gene TRBJ2-7; possibly TRBD1 for D (6 bases). Per the germline V gene, CDR1 is SGHRS and CDR2 is YFSETQ. Trimming shortened V by 4 bases and J by 1 base, and 15 bases separated the two germline ends. This CDR3 has 15 residues. The CDR3 spells CASSVDRPLSYEQYF. The CDR3 nucleotides read TGCGCCAGCAGCGTCGACAGGCCTCTTTCCTACGAGCAGTACTTC.

The chain combines TRBV27 with TRBJ2-1; D is unclear. CDR1 is MNHEY and CDR2 is SMNVEV in the germline V gene (reference sequence). V dropped 3 bases and J dropped 4 bases, with 7 bases sitting between them. CDR3 length equals 13 residues. The DNA for the CDR3 is TGTGCCAGCAGTTTGGTTCTATACAATGAGCAGTTCTTC. Translation: CASSLVLYNEQFF.

This chain uses TRBV5-6 with TRBJ2-3; 7 bases line up with TRBD2. This CDR3 is 11 amino acids long. The germline V gene encodes CDR1 SGHDT and CDR2 YYEEEE. Losses at the gene ends were 7 bases for V and 11 bases for J; bases not matched to a gene: 7. The CDR3 is CASWMAGVQYF. The CDR3 DNA reads TGTGCCAGCTGGATGGCGGGAGTGCAGTATTTT.

The rearrangement links TRBV9 to TRBJ2-7; no clear D. V lost 5 bases to trimming and J lost 1 base, with 13 bases between them. The CDR3 runs to 14 residues. Germline CDR1 reads SGDLS; CDR2 reads YYNGEE. The CDR3 DNA follows: TGTGCCAGCAGTCCCTCAAGAGCTTCCTACGAGCAGTACTTC. Amino acids: CASSPSRASYEQYF.

V gene TRBV19 combines with J gene TRBJ2-2; 11 positions agree with TRBD2. The CDR3 length is 19 residues. The V gene end was trimmed by 4 bases and the J gene end by 4 bases; junction bases not matched to a gene: 14. Per germline, CDR1 LNHDA and CDR2 SQIVND (reference sequence). CDR3 loop: CASSTSGPSGRLLTGELFF. The CDR3, as DNA: TGTGCCAGTAGTACATCAGGGCCTAGCGGGAGGCTACTCACCGGGGAGCTGTTTTTT.

This chain uses TRBV9 with TRBJ2-4; the D gene is possibly TRBD1 (5 bases). Germline V CDR1 and CDR2: SGDLS, YYNGEE. The CDR3 is made up of 12 amino acids. Trimming removed 7 bases at V and 5 bases at J, with 10 bases between. The CDR3 reads CASRDSQNIQYF. The DNA of the CDR3 is TGTGCCAGCCGTGACAGCCAAAACATTCAGTACTTC. Full variable domain (outside the CDR3, taken from reference TRBV9 and TRBJ2-4): DSGVTQTPKHLITATGQRVTLRCSPRSGDLSVYWYQQSLDQGLQFLIQYYNGEERAKGNILERFSAQQFPDLHSELNLSSLELGDSALYFCASRDSQNIQYFGAGTRLSVL.

This clone was seen a few times. This chain uses TRBV11-2 with TRBJ2-7, with TRBD2 identical over 11 bases. From germline, CDR1 is SGHAT and CDR2 FQNNGV. The CDR3 loop spans 14 amino acids. V dropped 3 bases and J dropped 2; count of bases not matched to a gene: 0. The DNA for the CDR3 is TGTGCCAGCAGCTTGGGACTAGCGGCCTACGAGCAGTACTTC. Translation: CASSLGLAAYEQYF.

The chain uses TRBV6-5 and TRBJ1-4; maybe TRBD1 (5 bases). Trimming removed 7 bases at V and 8 bases at J, with 14 bases between. The V gene's germline CDR1 is MNHEY and CDR2 SVGAGI. The CDR3 runs to 13 residues. The CDR3 nucleotides read TGTGCCAGCAAGGTCAGGGTTGGCGAAAAACTGTTTTTT. Protein product: CASKVRVGEKLFF.